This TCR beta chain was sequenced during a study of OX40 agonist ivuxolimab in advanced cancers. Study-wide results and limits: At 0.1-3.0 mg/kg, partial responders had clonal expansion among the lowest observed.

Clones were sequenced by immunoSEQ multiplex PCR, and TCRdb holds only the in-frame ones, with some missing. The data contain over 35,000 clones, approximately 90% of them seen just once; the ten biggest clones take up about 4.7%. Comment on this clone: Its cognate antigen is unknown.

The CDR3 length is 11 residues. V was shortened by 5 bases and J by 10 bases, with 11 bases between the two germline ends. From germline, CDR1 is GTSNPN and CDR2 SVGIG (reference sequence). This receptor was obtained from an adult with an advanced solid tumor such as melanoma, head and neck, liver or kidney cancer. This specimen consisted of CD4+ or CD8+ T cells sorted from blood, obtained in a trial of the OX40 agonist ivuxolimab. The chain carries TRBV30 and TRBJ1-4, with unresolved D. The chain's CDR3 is CAWGVPGKLFF. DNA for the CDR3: TGTGCCTGGGGGGTTCCGGGAAAACTGTTTTTT.